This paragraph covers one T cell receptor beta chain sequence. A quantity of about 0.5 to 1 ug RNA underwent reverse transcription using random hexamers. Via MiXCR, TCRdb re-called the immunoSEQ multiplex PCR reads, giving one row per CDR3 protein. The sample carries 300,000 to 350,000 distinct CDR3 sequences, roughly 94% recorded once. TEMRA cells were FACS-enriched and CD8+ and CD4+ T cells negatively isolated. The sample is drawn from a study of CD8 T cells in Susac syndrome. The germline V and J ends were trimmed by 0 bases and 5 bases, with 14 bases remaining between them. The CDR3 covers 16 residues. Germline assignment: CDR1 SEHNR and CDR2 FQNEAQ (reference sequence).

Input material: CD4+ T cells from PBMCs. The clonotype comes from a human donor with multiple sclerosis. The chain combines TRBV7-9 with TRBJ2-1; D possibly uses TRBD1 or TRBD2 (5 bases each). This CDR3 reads CASSLAPKGRNNEQFF. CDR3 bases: TGTGCCAGCAGCTTAGCGCCAAAGGGACGGAACAATGAGCAGTTCTTC.